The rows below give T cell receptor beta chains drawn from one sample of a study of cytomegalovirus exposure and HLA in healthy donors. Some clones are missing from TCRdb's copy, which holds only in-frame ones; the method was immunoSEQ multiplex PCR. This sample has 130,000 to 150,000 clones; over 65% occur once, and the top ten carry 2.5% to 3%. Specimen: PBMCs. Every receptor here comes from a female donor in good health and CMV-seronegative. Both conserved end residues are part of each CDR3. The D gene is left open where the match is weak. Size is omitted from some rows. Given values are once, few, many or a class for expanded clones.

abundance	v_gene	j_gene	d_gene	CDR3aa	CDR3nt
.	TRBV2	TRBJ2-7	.	CASSRDSYEQYF	TGTGCCAGCAGCCGCGACAGCTACGAGCAGTACTTC
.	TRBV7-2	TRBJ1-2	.	CASSLSRVGYTF	TGTGCCAGCAGCTTAAGCAGGGTTGGCTACACCTTC
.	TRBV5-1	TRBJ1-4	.	CASSLTPGTTSNEKLFF	TGCGCCAGCAGTCTAACGCCCGGGACAACCTCTAATGAAAAACTGTTTTTT
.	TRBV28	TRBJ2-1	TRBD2	CASRQLSGGSYNEQFF	TGTGCCAGCAGACAATTGAGCGGGGGGAGCTACAATGAGCAGTTCTTC
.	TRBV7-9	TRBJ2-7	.	CASSLVTGIPSYEQYF	TGTGCCAGCAGCTTAGTAACAGGGATCCCTTCCTACGAGCAGTACTTC
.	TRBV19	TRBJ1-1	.	CASSMGRRNTEAFF	TGTGCCAGTAGTATGGGGCGCAGGAACACTGAAGCTTTCTTT
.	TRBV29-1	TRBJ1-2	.	CSVEDRGGYTF	TGCAGCGTTGAGGACAGAGGCGGCTACACCTTC
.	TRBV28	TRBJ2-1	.	CATILVEEGEQFF	TGTGCCACCATTTTAGTTGAGGAGGGTGAGCAGTTCTTC
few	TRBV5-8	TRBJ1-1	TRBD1	CASSYSQGAGTEAFF	TGTGCCAGCAGCTATAGCCAGGGGGCAGGCACTGAAGCTTTCTTT
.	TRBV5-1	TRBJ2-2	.	CASSLADTGELFF	TGCGCCAGCAGCTTGGCAGACACCGGGGAGCTGTTTTTT
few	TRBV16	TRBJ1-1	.	CASSQSWGLAFF	TGTGCCAGCAGCCAATCTTGGGGGCTAGCTTTCTTT
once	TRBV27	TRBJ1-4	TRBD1	CASSSTRDRLATNEKLFF	TGTGCCAGCAGTTCAACACGGGACAGACTTGCAACTAATGAAAAACTGTTTTTT
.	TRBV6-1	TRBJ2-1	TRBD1	CASDRDSLYNEQFF	TGTGCCAGTGACCGGGACAGTTTATACAATGAGCAGTTCTTC
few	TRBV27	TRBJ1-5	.	CASSLNRWGQPQHF	TGTGCCAGCAGTTTAAACAGGTGGGGTCAGCCCCAGCATTTT
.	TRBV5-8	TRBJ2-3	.	CASSSGTARGWDTQYF	TGTGCCAGCAGCTCAGGGACTGCTCGAGGGTGGGATACGCAGTATTTT
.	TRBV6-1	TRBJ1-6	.	CASRWGVGENSPLHF	TGTGCCAGCAGGTGGGGCGTTGGGGAAAATTCACCCCTCCACTTT
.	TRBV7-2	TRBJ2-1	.	CASSLGWASSYNEQFF	TGTGCCAGCAGCTTAGGTTGGGCCTCCTCCTACAATGAGCAGTTCTTC
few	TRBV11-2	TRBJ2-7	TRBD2	CASSPGLAEVYEQYF	TGTGCCAGCAGCCCCGGGCTAGCGGAAGTCTACGAGCAGTACTTC
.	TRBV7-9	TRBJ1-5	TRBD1	CASSQGQVSNQPQHF	TGTGCCAGCAGTCAGGGACAGGTTAGCAATCAGCCCCAGCATTTT
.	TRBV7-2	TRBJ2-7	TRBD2	CASSSFSGSNYEQYF	TGTGCCAGCAGCTCCTTTAGCGGGAGCAACTACGAGCAGTACTTC
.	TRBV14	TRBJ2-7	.	CASSQGSRAYEQYF	TGTGCCAGCAGCCAAGGTTCCAGGGCCTACGAGCAGTACTTC
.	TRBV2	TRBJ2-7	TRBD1	CAGGQGSYEQYF	TGTGCCGGAGGACAGGGATCCTACGAGCAGTACTTC
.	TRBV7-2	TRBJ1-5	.	CASSLGPGRTTPQHF	TGTGCCAGCAGCTTAGGCCCCGGACGGACTACGCCCCAGCATTTT
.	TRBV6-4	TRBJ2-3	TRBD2	CASSRSGSWADTQYF	TGTGCCAGCAGCCGTAGCGGGAGCTGGGCAGATACGCAGTATTTT
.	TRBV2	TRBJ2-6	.	CASSDRHSGANVLTF	TGTGCCAGCAGTGACAGACACTCTGGGGCCAACGTCCTGACTTTC
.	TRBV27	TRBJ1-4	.	CASSFHSREKLFF	TGTGCCAGCAGTTTCCATTCTCGGGAAAAACTGTTTTTT
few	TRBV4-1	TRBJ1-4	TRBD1	CASSQPDRDNEKLFF	TGCGCCAGCAGCCAACCCGACAGGGACAATGAAAAACTGTTTTTT
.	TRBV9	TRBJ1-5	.	CASSGSGNQPQHF	TGTGCCAGCAGCGGGAGTGGCAATCAGCCCCAGCATTTT
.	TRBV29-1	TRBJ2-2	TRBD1	CSVVKGALGGELFF	TGCAGCGTTGTGAAGGGGGCGCTGGGCGGGGAGCTGTTTTTT
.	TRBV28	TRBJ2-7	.	CASSPPPPQSHYEQYF	TGTGCCAGCAGTCCCCCCCCTCCACAGTCCCATTACGAGCAGTACTTC
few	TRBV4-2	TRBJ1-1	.	CASSQTGQTIPEAFF	TGTGCCAGCAGCCAGACCGGACAGACAATTCCTGAAGCTTTCTTT
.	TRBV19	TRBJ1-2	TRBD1	CASSPTGANRYGYTF	TGTGCCAGTAGCCCAACAGGGGCCAACCGCTATGGCTACACCTTC
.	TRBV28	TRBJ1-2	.	CASSPGGGTLYGYTF	TGTGCCAGCAGCCCGGGGGGTGGGACACTCTATGGCTACACCTTC
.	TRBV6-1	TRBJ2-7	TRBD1	CASTNWDSWEQYF	TGTGCCAGCACCAACTGGGACAGCTGGGAGCAGTACTTC
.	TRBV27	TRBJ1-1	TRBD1	CASSLFLSTGHKEAFF	TGTGCCAGCAGCCTATTTCTCTCGACAGGGCATAAGGAAGCTTTCTTT
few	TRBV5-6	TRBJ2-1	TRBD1	CASSNFGQGRKFF	TGTGCCAGCAGCAACTTTGGACAGGGGAGGAAGTTCTTC
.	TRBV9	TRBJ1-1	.	CASSVVQANEAFF	TGTGCCAGCAGCGTAGTTCAGGCAAATGAAGCTTTCTTT
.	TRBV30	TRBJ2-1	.	CAWEAGLSNEQFF	TGTGCCTGGGAGGCGGGACTCTCCAATGAGCAGTTCTTC
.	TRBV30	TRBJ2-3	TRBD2	CAWRAGVGTDTQYF	TGTGCCTGGAGAGCGGGAGTTGGGACAGATACGCAGTATTTT
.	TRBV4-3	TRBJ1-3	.	CASSQGGLGNTIYF	TGCGCCAGCAGCCAAGGTGGCTTAGGAAACACCATATATTTT
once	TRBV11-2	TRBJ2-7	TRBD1	CASRPGTGKYEQYF	TGTGCCAGCAGACCTGGGACAGGGAAGTACGAGCAGTACTTC
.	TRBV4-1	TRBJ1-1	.	CASSQVNQMNTEAFF	TGCGCCAGCAGCCAAGTAAATCAGATGAACACTGAAGCTTTCTTT
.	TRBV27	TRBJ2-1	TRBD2	CASRGGLAATHYYNEQFF	TGTGCCAGCAGGGGGGGACTAGCGGCCACCCATTACTACAATGAGCAGTTCTTC
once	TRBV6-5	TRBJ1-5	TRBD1	CASSFRDRYSNQPQHF	TGTGCCAGCAGTTTTCGGGACAGGTATAGCAATCAGCCCCAGCATTTT
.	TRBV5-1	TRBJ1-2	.	CASSSEPNYGYTF	TGCGCCAGCAGCAGCGAACCTAACTATGGCTACACCTTC
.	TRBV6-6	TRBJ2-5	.	CASGGSKETQYF	TGTGCCAGCGGTGGCTCAAAAGAGACCCAGTACTTC
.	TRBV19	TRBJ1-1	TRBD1	CASTPYGQGARAFF	TGTGCCAGTACCCCCTACGGGCAGGGGGCTCGAGCTTTCTTT
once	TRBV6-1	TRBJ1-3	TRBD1	CASRWGQDLGNTIYF	TGTGCCAGCAGATGGGGACAGGACCTGGGAAACACCATATATTTT
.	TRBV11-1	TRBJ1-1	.	CASSRLGVMRETFF	TGTGCCAGCAGCCGACTCGGGGTCATGAGGGAGACTTTCTTT
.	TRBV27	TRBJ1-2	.	CASSRTLTGPAMDGYTF	TGTGCCAGCAGCCGAACCTTGACAGGTCCAGCTATGGATGGCTACACCTTC
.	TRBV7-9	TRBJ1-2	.	CASSLGVGHYGYTF	TGTGCCAGCAGCTTGGGAGTCGGACACTATGGCTACACCTTC
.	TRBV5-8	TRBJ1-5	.	CASSEGLRSNQPQHF	TGTGCCAGCAGCGAGGGACTGAGGAGCAATCAGCCCCAGCATTTT
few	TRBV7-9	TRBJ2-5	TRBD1	CASSSPGTGGPENQETQYF	TGTGCCAGCAGCTCACCCGGGACAGGGGGCCCCGAAAACCAAGAGACCCAGTACTTC
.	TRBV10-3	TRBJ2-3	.	CAIGDFPTDTQYF	TGTGCCATCGGAGATTTTCCTACAGATACGCAGTATTTT